A single sample is the source of the 8 T cell receptor beta chains below, sequenced in a study of tumor-infiltrating lymphocytes in primary liver carcinoma. Researchers generated TCR beta cDNA from 500 to 600 ng of total RNA, relying on a constant-region primer. Researchers made the TCR beta libraries by running three nested multiplex PCR rounds with slightly modified ARM-PCR. It was with TRBV1-TRBV30 forward primers and a C-beta reverse primer that the first two PCR rounds were run, at about 10 cycles each. MiXCR was run by TCRdb on the multiplex PCR reads, yielding one entry per CDR3 protein. This table holds roughly 120,000 distinct CDR3 sequences, around 65% found once. Co-extraction of both nucleic acids (RNA and DNA) used about 18-31 mg of unsorted bulk tissue. Sequenced sample: tumor-adjacent normal liver tissue. The receptors come from a woman aged 55-69 years with primary liver carcinoma and hepatitis B virus infection.

The chain links TRBV29-1 to TRBJ2-5; 9 nucleotides line up with TRBD1. The V and J ends lost 4 bases and 4 bases, in that order; junction bases with no gene match: 10. Germline V gene sequence: CDR1 SQVTM, CDR2 ANQGSEA. This CDR3 spans 15 amino acids. The chain's CDR3 is CSVGFGGQGLETQYF. The CDR3 DNA is TGCAGCGTTGGTTTCGGGGGACAGGGTCTAGAGACCCAGTACTTC.

In regard to this clonotype: The conserved final phenylalanine or tryptophan is absent from the CDR3, which likely points to a read error. The chain carries TRBV5-1 and TRBJ2-3, with a weak D call TRBD2 (5 bases). The germline CDR1 and CDR2 sequences are SGHRS and YFSETQ. Trimming shortened V by 8 bases and J by 4 bases, and 23 bases separated the two germline ends. The CDR3 runs 16 residues. The CDR3 sequence is CARFVRLSRNPDTQYL. In DNA form, the CDR3 reads TGCGCCAGATTCGTACGACTAAGCAGGAACCCAGATACGCAGTATTTA.

A word on this clonotype: A much larger clone sits a single nucleotide away, making a read error possible. V usage is TRBV28 and J usage is TRBJ2-7; the D gene is possibly TRBD1 (5 bases). Germline CDR1 reads MDHEN; CDR2 reads SYDVKM. V was trimmed by 4 bases and J by 5 bases, leaving 9 bases between them. CDR3 size: 12 residues. CDR3 in amino acids: CASSSPGNEQYF. The DNA of the CDR3 is TGTGCCAGCAGTTCACCAGGGAACGAGCAGTACTTC.

Notes on this clonotype: This may be a read error, as it is one base from a much larger clone. This chain links TRBV7-9 with TRBJ2-7; tentatively, D is TRBD1 (5 bases). Trimming stripped 1 base from V and 11 bases from J, with 15 bases between. This CDR3 is 13 amino acids long. CDR1 is SEHNR and CDR2 is FQNEAQ in the germline V gene (reference sequence). This CDR3 reads CASSLGESTVKYF. DNA of the CDR3: TGTGCCAGCAGCTTAGGGGAATCGACAGTCAAGTACTTC.

Turning to this clonotype: Compared with germline, one end of the junction differs, possibly owing to a read error. V is TRBV11-2 and J is TRBJ2-2; D perhaps matches TRBD2 (6 bases). Germline loops: CDR1 SGHAT, CDR2 FQNNGV. CDR3 length: 16 amino acids. CDR3 bases: TGTGCCAGGAGCGACGGACGCAACACGAACACCCGGGAGCTGCTTTTT. This gives the protein CARSDGRNTNTRELLF.

CDR3 in DNA: TGTGCCAGCATCTCAGGGTTTATGTGGACCGAAGCTTTCTTT. Translating gives CASISGFMWTEAFF. This rearrangement joins TRBV7-9 to TRBJ1-1; perhaps TRBD1 as D (5 bases). Trimming took 7 bases from V and 8 from J, leaving 20 bases between them. Germline V gene lookup returns CDR1 SEHNR and CDR2 FQNEAQ (reference sequence). The CDR3 has 14 amino acids.

With respect to this clonotype: One end of the junction is discordant with germline, which a read error may explain. The chain carries TRBV5-4 and TRBJ2-7, with D perhaps TRBD2 (5 bases). CDR3 size: 13 residues. CDR1 SGHNT and CDR2 YYREEE come from the germline V gene (reference sequence). CDR3 amino acids: CASSYGLTYDQYF. The DNA for the CDR3 is TGTGCCAGCAGCTATGGACTGACCTACGACCAGTACTTC.

This clonotype was found many times. The CDR3 loop reads CASSPDLGTQYF. CDR3 sequence (DNA): TGTGCCAGCAGCCCAGACTTGGGGACCCAGTACTTC. The J gene is TRBJ2-5, the V gene TRBV14, with D unresolved. The CDR3 totals 12 residues. Trimming left V 4 bases short and J 7 bases short, with 10 bases between. Germline V gene lookup returns CDR1 SGHDN and CDR2 FVKESK.